The present entry profiles one TCR beta chain with its context. Its antigen is unknown. Trimming left V 4 bases short and J 9 bases short, with 16 bases between. CDR3 length equals 15 residues. The V gene's germline CDR1 is LNHDA and CDR2 SQIVND (reference sequence). This record comes from a study of memory CD4+ T cells and cytomegalovirus serostatus. Study background: Of the healthy Belgian adults, 9 or 10 were CMV seropositive and 24 seronegative. Regarding the study as a whole: Repertoires predicted CMV serostatus with median bootstrapped AUC of around 0.95.

The sort gate was single viable CD3+CD4+CD8-CD45RO+ cells for memory CD4+ T cells. Assay used: immunoSEQ multiplex PCR; TCRdb lists only in-frame clones, some missing. The data hold 52,000 or so clones, with over 75% observed a single time. The chain combines TRBV19 with TRBJ1-6, with D perhaps matching TRBD1 (5 bases). The receptor comes from an adult in good health and CMV-seronegative. The sample consisted of memory CD4+ T cells from blood. The CDR3 DNA reads TGTGCCAGTAGTACCTTCGGGGGGGAGTTTTCACCCCTCCACTTT. Translation: CASSTFGGEFSPLHF.